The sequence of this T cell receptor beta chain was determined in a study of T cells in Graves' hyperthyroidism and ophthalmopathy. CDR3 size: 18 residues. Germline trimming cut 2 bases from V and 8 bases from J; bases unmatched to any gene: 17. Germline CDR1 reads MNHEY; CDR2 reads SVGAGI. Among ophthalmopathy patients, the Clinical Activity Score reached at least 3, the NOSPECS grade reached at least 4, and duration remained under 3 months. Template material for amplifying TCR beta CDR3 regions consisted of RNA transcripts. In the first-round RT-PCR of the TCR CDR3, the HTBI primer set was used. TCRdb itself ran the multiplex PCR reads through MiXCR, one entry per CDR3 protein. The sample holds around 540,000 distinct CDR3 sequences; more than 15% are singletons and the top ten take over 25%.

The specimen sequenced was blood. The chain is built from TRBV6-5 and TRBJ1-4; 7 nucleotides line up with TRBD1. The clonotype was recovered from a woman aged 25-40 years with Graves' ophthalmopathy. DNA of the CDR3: TGTGCCAGCAGTTACGCCCCGGGACAGTTAATTCGTGGGGAAAAACTGTTTTTT. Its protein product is CASSYAPGQLIRGEKLFF.